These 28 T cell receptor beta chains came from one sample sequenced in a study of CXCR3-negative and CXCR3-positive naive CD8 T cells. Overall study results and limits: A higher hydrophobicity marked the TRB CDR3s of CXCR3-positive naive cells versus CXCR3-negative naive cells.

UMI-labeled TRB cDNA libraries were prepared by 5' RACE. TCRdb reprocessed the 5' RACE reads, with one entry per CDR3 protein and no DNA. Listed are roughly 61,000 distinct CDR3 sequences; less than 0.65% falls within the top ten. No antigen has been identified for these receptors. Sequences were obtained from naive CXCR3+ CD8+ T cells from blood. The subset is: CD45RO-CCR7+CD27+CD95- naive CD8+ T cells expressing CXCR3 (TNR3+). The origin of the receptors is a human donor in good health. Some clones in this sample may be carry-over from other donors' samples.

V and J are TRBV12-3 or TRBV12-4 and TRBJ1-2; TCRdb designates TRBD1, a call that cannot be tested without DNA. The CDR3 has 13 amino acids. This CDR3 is CASRGTGAYGYTF.

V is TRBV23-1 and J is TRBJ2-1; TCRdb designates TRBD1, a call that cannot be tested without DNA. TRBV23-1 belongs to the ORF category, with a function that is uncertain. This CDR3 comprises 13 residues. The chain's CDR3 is CASSQSAPDSTVF.

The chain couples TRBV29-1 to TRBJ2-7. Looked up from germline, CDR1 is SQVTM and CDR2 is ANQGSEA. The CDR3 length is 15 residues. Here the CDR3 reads CSVVPTSWVSYEQYF.

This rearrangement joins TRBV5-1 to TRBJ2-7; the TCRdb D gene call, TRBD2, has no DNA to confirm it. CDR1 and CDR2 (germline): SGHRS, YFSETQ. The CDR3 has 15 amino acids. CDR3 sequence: CASSLEDYPTYEQYF.

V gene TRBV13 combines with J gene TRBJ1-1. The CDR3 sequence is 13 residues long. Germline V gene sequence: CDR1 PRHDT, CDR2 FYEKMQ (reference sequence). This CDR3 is CASSPRQNTEAFF.

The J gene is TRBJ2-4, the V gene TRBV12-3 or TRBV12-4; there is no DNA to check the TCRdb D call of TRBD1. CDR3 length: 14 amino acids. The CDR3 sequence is CASSFWGGTGFQYF.

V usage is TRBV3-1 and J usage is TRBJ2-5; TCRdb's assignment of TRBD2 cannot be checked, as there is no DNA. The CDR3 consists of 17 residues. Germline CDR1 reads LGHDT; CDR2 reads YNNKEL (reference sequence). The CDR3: CASSPTSGGVGRETQYF.

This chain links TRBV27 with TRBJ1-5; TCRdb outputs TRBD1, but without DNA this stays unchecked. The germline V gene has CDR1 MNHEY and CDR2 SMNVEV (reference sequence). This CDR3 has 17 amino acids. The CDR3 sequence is CASSPRQGGGSNQPQHF.

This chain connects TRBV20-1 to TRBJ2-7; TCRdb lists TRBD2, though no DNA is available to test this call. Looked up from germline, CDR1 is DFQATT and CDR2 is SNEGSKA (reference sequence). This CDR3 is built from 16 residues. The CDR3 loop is CSAKGGLAGSAYEQYF.

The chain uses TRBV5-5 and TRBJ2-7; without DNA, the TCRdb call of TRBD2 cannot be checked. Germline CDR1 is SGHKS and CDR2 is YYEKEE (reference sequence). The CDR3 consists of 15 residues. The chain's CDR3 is CASSQERGGLDEQYF.

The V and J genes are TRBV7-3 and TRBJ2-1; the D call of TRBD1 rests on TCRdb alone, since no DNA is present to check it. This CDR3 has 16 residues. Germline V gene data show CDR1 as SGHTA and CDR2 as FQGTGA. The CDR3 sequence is CASSYQDGTTNNEQFF.

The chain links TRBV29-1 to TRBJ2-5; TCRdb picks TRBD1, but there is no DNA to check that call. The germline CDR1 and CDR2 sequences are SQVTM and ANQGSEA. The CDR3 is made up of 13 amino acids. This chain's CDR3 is CSVVTGGGETQYF.

The CDR3 reads CASSLSGGPSYEQYF. The chain carries TRBV7-2 and TRBJ2-7; TCRdb gives TRBD1 as the D gene, but with no DNA this cannot be confirmed. Germline CDR1 reads SGHTA; CDR2 reads FQGNSA. This CDR3 comprises 15 residues.

The CDR3 reads CASSQRPRGGNEQFF. This chain joins TRBV14 and TRBJ2-1; TCRdb's D call of TRBD1 is untestable without DNA. Germline assignment: CDR1 SGHDN and CDR2 FVKESK. CDR3 length: 15 amino acids.

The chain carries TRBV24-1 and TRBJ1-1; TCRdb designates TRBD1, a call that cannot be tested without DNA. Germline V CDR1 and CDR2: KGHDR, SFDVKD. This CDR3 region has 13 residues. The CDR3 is CATSDFPGTEAFF.

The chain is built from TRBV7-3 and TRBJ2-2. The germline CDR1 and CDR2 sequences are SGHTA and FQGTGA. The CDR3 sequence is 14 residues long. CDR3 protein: CASSLIKHTGELFF. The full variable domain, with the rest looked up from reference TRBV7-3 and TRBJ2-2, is GAGVSQTPSNKVTEKGKYVELRCDPISGHTALYWYRQSLGQGPEFLIYFQGTGAADDSGLPNDRFFAVRPEGSVSTLKIQRTERGDSAVYLCASSLIKHTGELFFGEGSRLTVL.

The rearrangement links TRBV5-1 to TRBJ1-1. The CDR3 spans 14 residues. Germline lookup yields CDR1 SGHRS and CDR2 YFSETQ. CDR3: CASSGWAAGTEAFF. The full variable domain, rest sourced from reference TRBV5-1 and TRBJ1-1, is KAGVTQTPRYLIKTRGQQVTLSCSPISGHRSVSWYQQTPGQGLQFLFEYFSETQRNKGNFPGRFSGRQFSNSRSEMNVSTLELGDSALYLCASSGWAAGTEAFFGQGTRLTVV.

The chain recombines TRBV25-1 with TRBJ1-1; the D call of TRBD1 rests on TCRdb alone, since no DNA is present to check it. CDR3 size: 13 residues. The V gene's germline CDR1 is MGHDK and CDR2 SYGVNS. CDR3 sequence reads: CASSGGPPSEAFF.

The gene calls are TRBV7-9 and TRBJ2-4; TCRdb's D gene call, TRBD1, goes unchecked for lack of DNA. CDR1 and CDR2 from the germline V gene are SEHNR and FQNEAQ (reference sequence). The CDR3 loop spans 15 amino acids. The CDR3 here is CASSPGSEAKNIQYF. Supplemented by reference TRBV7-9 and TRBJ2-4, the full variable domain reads DTGVSQNPRHKITKRGQNVTFRCDPISEHNRLYWYRQTLGQGPEFLTYFQNEAQLEKSRLLSDRFSAERPKGSFSTLEIQRTEQGDSAMYLCASSPGSEAKNIQYFGAGTRLSVL.

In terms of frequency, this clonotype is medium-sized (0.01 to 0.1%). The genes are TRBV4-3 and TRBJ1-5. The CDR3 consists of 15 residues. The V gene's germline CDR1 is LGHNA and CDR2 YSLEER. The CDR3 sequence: CASSQETYSNQPQHF.

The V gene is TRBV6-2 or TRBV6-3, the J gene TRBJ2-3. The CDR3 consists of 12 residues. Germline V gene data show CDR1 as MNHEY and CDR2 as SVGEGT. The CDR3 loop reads CASSYDSYTQYF.

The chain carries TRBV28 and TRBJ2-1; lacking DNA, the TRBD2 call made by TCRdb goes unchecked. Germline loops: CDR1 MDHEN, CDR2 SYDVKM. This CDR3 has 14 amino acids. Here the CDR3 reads CASSDGGTYNEQFF.

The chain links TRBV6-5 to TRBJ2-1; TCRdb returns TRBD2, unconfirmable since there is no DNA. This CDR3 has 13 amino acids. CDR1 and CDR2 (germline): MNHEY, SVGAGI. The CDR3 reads CASSSSGGATEFF.

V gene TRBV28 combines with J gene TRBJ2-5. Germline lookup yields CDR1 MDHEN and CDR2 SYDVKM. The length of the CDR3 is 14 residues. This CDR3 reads CASSLVQIQETQYF. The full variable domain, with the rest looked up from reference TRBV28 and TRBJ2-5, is DVKVTQSSRYLVKRTGEKVFLECVQDMDHENMFWYRQDPGLGLRLIYFSYDVKMKEKGDIPEGYSVSREKKERFSLILESASTNQTSMYLCASSLVQIQETQYFGPGTRLLVL.

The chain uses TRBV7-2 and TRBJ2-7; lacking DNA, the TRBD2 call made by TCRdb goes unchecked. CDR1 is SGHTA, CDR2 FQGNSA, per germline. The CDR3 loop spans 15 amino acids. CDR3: CASSLGLAGIYEQYF.

This CDR3 reads CATSRSRTGGIEQFF. The rearrangement joins TRBV15 to TRBJ2-1; TCRdb picks TRBD1, but there is no DNA to check that call. Germline V lookup: CDR1 LNHNV, CDR2 YYDKDF (reference sequence). CDR3 length: 15 residues.

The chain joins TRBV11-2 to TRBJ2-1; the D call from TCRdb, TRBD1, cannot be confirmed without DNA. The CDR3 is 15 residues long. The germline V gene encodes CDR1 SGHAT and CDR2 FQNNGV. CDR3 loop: CASTTSAGEYNEQFF.

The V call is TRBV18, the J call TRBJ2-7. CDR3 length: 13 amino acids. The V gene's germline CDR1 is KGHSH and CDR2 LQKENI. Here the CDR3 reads CASSPAERYEQYF.